This is a list of T cell receptor beta chains from one sample in a study of shared clonotypes between healthy human individuals. The method was immunoSEQ multiplex PCR; TCRdb's version includes in-frame clones alone and lacks a portion of them. Here the sample spans over 1.4 million clones, roughly 96% being singletons. The source material was naive CD4+ T cells sorted from blood. These TCRs come from a man aged 30 to 39 in good health. The CDR3 runs from the conserved cysteine through the conserved F or W. D genes are given only for firm matches. A clone size is listed for some rows: how often the clone was seen (once, few, many), or a class if it is expanded.

j_gene	v_gene	d_gene	abundance	CDR3nt	CDR3aa
TRBJ2-2	TRBV27	TRBD1	-	TGTGCCAGCAGTTATCGAGACAGGGCGGGCACCGGGGAGCTGTTTTTT	CASSYRDRAGTGELFF
TRBJ2-7	TRBV5-6	-	-	TGTGCCAGCAGCGAAACCGGGAGTGAGGGCTACGAGCAGTACTTC	CASSETGSEGYEQYF
TRBJ2-1	TRBV6-6	-	-	TGTGCCAGCGGAGAACAGGGGAAAGCGGGCTGGGAGCAGTTCTTC	CASGEQGKAGWEQFF
TRBJ1-2	TRBV29-1	-	-	TGCAGCGTGTCGGAGGCCTATGGCTACACCTTC	CSVSEAYGYTF
TRBJ2-3	TRBV7-9	-	-	TGTGCCAGCAGCCAGGGACCCTTATACACAGATACGCAGTATTTT	CASSQGPLYTDTQYF
TRBJ2-1	TRBV28	-	-	TGTGCCAGCAGGCTAAGGGCAGTACCCTACAATGAGCAGTTCTTC	CASRLRAVPYNEQFF
TRBJ2-3	TRBV7-8	TRBD2	-	TGTGCCAGCAGCCCCCGTAGAGCGGGGAACACAGATACGCAGTATTTT	CASSPRRAGNTDTQYF
TRBJ2-5	TRBV28	-	-	TGTGCCAGCAGTTTATTTTTGGATATTGGCATCCCGTACCAAGAGACCCAGTACTTC	CASSLFLDIGIPYQETQYF
TRBJ2-1	TRBV9	TRBD2	once	TGTGCCAGCAGCGTACTAGCGGGAGGGCCCAGTGAGCAGTTCTTC	CASSVLAGGPSEQFF
TRBJ1-1	TRBV5-6	-	-	TGTGCCAGCAGCCAAGGCGGGGGGGGTACTGAAGCTTTCTTT	CASSQGGGGTEAFF
TRBJ2-3	TRBV18	-	-	TGTGCCAGCTCACCAGTCGACCGATCGTACACAGATACGCAGTATTTT	CASSPVDRSYTDTQYF
TRBJ2-1	TRBV28	-	-	TGTGCCAGCAGCCTCGGACTGAAGCAGTTCTTC	CASSLGLKQFF
TRBJ2-7	TRBV6-1	-	-	TGTGCCAGCAGTGATAGGTGGGACGGGTCCTACGAGCAGTACTTC	CASSDRWDGSYEQYF
TRBJ2-5	TRBV29-1	-	-	TGCAGCGTTGTAGCGCCTCAAGAGACCCAGTACTTC	CSVVAPQETQYF
TRBJ1-5	TRBV18	TRBD1	-	TGTGCCAGCTCAGGACAGGGAAATCAGCCCCAGCATTTT	CASSGQGNQPQHF
TRBJ2-2	TRBV27	TRBD1	-	TGTGCCAGCACCAGACAGGGCCATACCGGGGAGCTGTTTTTT	CASTRQGHTGELFF
TRBJ1-5	TRBV28	-	-	TGTGCCAGCAGTTTCAGGGCGCACAATCAGCCCCAGCATTTT	CASSFRAHNQPQHF
TRBJ2-1	TRBV5-4	-	-	TGTGCCAGCAGCTCCCGGTTAATAATTGATGAGCAGTTCTTC	CASSSRLIIDEQFF
TRBJ2-1	TRBV6-1	-	-	TGTGCCAGCAGTGTTAGTGTCTCCTACAATGAGCAGTTCTTC	CASSVSVSYNEQFF
TRBJ2-7	TRBV4-3	TRBD2	-	TGCGCCAGCAGGGGGGGGACGTCAAAGGAGCAGTACTTC	CASRGGTSKEQYF
TRBJ2-2	TRBV7-9	-	-	TGTGCCAGCAGCGCGGACAGGAACACCGGGGAGCTGTTTTTT	CASSADRNTGELFF